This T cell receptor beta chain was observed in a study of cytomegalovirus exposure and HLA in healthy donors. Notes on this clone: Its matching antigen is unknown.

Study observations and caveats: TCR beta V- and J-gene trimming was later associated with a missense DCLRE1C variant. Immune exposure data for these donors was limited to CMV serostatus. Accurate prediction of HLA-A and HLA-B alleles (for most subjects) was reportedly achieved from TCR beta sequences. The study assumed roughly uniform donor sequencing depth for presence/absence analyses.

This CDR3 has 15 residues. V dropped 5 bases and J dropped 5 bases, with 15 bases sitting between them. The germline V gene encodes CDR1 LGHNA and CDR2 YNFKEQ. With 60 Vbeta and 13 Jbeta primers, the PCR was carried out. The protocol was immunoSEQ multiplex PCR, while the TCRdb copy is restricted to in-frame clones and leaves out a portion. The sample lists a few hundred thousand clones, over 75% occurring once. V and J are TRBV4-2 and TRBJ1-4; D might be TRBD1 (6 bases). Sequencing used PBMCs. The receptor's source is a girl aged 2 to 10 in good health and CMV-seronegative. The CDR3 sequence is CASSTRTATNEKLFF. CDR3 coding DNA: TGTGCCAGCAGCACACGGACAGCGACGAATGAAAAACTGTTTTTT.